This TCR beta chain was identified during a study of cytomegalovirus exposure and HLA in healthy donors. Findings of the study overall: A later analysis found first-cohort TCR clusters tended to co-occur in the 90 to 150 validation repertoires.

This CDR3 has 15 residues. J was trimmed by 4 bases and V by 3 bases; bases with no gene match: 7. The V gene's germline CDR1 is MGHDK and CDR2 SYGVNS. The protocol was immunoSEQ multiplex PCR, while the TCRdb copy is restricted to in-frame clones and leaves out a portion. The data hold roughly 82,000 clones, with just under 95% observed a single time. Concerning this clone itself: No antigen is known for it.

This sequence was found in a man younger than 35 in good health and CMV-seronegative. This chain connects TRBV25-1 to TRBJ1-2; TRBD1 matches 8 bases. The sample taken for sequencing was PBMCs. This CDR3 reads CASSDGQGTPYGYTF. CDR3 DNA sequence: TGTGCCAGCAGTGATGGACAGGGAACTCCCTATGGCTACACCTTC.